A single sample is the source of the 7 T cell receptor beta chains below, sequenced in a study of technical replicates of blood from a handful of donors. Measured with immunoSEQ multiplex PCR; TCRdb has only the in-frame clones, and not every one. The sample yields approximately 70,000 clones, approximately 92% seen once. The sample taken for sequencing was T cells isolated from PBMCs. These TCRs come from a human donor in good health.

This clone has only one observation. The chain employs TRBV15 and TRBJ1-5; D possibly corresponds to TRBD1 (6 bases). This CDR3 is built from 15 residues. Germline CDR1 reads LNHNV; CDR2 reads YYDKDF (reference sequence). The V gene lost 3 bases and the J gene lost 2 bases, with 11 bases spanning the gap. The CDR3 spells CATSSRGWGNQPQHF. The CDR3 DNA reads as TGTGCCACCAGCAGCAGGGGATGGGGCAATCAGCCCCAGCATTTT.

This chain links TRBV25-1 with TRBJ2-2; 9 positions agree with TRBD2. V trimming: 1 base; J trimming: 3 bases; junction bases outside the gene matches: 6. The CDR3 loop spans 17 amino acids. Per germline, CDR1 MGHDK and CDR2 SYGVNS. In DNA form, the CDR3 reads TGTGCCAGCAGTGAATTAGAGCGGGAGGTCGACACCGGGGAGCTGTTTTTT. Amino acids: CASSELEREVDTGELFF. Together with reference TRBV25-1 and TRBJ2-2, the CDR3 gives the full variable domain: EADIYQTPRYLVIGTGKKITLECSQTMGHDKMYWYQQDPGMELHLIHYSYGVNSTEKGDLSSESTVSRIRTEHFPLTLESARPSHTSQYLCASSELEREVDTGELFFGEGSRLTVL.

J is TRBJ2-7 and V is TRBV28; D might be TRBD1 (5 bases). V was clipped by 5 bases and J by 0 bases, with 14 bases between them. The germline gives CDR1 MDHEN, CDR2 SYDVKM. This CDR3 is built from 15 residues. CDR3 residues: CASSLLGHPSYEQYF. CDR3 coding DNA: TGTGCCAGCAGTCTCCTAGGACACCCCTCCTACGAGCAGTACTTC. Filled out from reference TRBV28 and TRBJ2-7, the complete variable domain reads DVKVTQSSRYLVKRTGEKVFLECVQDMDHENMFWYRQDPGLGLRLIYFSYDVKMKEKGDIPEGYSVSREKKERFSLILESASTNQTSMYLCASSLLGHPSYEQYFGPGTRLTVT.

The rearrangement uses TRBV10-3 and TRBJ1-1; D is possibly TRBD1 (6 bases). The germline V gene encodes CDR1 ENHRY and CDR2 SYGVKD. Trimming stripped 10 bases from V and 1 base from J, with 25 bases between. CDR3 length: 17 residues. The CDR3 sequence is CATLSRDTSPSNTEAFF. In DNA, the CDR3 is TGTGCCACCTTAAGCCGGGACACCTCGCCTTCGAACACTGAAGCTTTCTTT.

CDR3 residues: CASSFTRGSTDTQYF. CDR3 bases: TGTGCCAGCAGTTTTACCAGGGGCAGCACAGATACGCAGTATTTT. The rearrangement links TRBV27 to TRBJ2-3, with D perhaps TRBD1 (6 bases). This CDR3 contains 15 residues. V was pared by 3 bases and J by 0 bases, with 10 bases between. Germline CDR1 MNHEY, CDR2 SMNVEV (reference sequence).

The rearrangement links TRBV20-1 to TRBJ1-1; no definite D call. Trimming took off 1 base at V and 8 bases at J, with 8 bases between the two ends. Germline loops: CDR1 DFQATT, CDR2 SNEGSKA (reference sequence). The CDR3 is 11 amino acids. The CDR3 is CSARGAVEAFF. CDR3 nucleotide sequence: TGCAGTGCTAGAGGCGCGGTGGAAGCTTTCTTT.

The chain carries TRBV11-3 and TRBJ1-1; the D gene is possibly TRBD1 (5 bases). CDR3 length: 15 residues. CDR1 and CDR2 from the germline V gene are SGHNT and YENEEA. The ends were cut back, 5 bases at V and 2 bases at J, with 15 bases in the middle. CDR3 region: CASSVDGGFNTEAFF. CDR3 bases: TGTGCCAGCAGCGTGGACGGGGGTTTTAACACTGAAGCTTTCTTT.